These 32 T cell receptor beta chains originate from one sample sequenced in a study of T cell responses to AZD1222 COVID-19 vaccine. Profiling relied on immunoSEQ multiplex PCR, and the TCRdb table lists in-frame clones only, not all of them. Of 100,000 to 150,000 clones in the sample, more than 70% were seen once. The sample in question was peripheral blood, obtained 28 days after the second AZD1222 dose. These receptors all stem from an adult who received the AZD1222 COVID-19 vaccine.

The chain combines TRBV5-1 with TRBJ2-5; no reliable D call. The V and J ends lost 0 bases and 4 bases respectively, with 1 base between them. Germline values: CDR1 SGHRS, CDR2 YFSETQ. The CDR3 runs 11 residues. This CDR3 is CASSLAETQYF. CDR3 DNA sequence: TGCGCCAGCAGCTTGGCAGAGACCCAGTACTTC.

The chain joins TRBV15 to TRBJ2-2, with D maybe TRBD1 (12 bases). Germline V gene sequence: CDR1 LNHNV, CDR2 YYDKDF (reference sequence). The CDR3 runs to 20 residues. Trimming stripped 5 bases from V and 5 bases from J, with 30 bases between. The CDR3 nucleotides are TGTGCCACCAGCGAAGAGGGACAGGGGGCACTAGCGGGGGTTACCGGGGAGCTGTTTTTT. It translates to CATSEEGQGALAGVTGELFF.

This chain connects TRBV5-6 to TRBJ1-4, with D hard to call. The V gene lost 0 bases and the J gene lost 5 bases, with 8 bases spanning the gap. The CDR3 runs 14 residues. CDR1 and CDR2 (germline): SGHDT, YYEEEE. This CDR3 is CASSLGSANEKLFF. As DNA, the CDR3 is TGTGCCAGCAGCTTGGGGTCCGCCAATGAAAAACTGTTTTTT.

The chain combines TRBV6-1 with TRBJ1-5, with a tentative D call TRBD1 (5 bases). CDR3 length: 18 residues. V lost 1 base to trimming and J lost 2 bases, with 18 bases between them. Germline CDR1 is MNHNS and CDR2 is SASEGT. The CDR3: CASSEGPLGPGRNQPQHF. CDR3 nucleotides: TGTGCCAGCAGTGAAGGTCCTTTGGGGCCGGGGCGCAATCAGCCCCAGCATTTT.

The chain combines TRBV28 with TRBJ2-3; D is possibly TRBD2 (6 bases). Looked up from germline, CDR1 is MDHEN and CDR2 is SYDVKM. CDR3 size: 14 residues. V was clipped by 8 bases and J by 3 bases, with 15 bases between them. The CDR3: CASGGAHGTDTQYF. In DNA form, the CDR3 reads TGTGCCAGCGGAGGGGCCCACGGTACAGATACGCAGTATTTT.

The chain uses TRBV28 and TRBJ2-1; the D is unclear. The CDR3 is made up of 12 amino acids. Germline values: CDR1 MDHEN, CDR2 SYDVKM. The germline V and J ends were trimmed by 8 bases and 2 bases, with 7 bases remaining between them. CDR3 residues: CASPSPYNEQFF. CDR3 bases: TGTGCCAGCCCCTCCCCCTACAATGAGCAGTTCTTC.

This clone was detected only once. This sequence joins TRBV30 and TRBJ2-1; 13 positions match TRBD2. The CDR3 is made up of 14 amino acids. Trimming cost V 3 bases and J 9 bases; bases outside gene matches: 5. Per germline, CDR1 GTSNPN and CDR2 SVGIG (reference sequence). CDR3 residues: CAWRTSGGATEQFF. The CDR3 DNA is TGTGCCTGGAGAACTAGCGGGGGGGCCACTGAGCAGTTCTTC.

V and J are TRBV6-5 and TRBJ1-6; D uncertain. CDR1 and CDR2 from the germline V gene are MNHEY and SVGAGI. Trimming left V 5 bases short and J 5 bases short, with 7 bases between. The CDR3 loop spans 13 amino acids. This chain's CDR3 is CASSRTDNSPLHF. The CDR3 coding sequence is TGTGCCAGCAGTCGAACTGATAATTCACCCCTCCACTTT.

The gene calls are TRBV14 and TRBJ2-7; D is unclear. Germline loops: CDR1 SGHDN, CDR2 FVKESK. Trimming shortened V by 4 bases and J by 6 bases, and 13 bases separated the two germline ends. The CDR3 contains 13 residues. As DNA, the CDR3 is TGTGCCAGCAGCCCGATTGTCCAGGCCGAGCAGTACTTC. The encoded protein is CASSPIVQAEQYF. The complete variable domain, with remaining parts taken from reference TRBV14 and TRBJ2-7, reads EAGVTQFPSHSVIEKGQTVTLRCDPISGHDNLYWYRRVMGKEIKFLLHFVKESKQDESGMPNNRFLAERTGGTYSTLKVQPAELEDSGVYFCASSPIVQAEQYFGPGTRLTVT.

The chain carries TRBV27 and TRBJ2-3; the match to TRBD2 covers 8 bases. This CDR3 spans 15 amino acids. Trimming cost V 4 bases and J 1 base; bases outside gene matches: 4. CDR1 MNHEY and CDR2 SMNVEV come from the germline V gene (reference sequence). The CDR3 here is CASSYGSGGTDTQYF. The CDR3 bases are TGTGCCAGCAGTTATGGTAGCGGGGGCACAGATACGCAGTATTTT.

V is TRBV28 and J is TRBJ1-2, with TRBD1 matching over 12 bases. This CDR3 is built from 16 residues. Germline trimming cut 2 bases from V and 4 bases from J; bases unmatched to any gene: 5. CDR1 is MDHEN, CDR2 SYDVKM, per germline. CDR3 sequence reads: CASSLGGTGGVYGYTF. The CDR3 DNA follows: TGTGCCAGCAGTTTAGGTGGGACAGGGGGCGTCTATGGCTACACCTTC.

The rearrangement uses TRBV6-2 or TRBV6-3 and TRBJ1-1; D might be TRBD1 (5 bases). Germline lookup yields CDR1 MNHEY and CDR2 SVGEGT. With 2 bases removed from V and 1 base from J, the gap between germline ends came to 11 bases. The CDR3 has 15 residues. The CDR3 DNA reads TGTGCCAGCAGTTACCCCGGGACGGAGAACACTGAAGCTTTCTTT. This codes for CASSYPGTENTEAFF.

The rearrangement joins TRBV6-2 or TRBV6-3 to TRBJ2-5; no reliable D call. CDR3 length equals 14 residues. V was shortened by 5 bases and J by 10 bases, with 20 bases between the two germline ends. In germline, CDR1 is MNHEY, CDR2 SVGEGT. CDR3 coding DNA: TGTGCCAGCAGTGATGGGCGGTGGGTTGGTGGCCAGTACTTC. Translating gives CASSDGRWVGGQYF.

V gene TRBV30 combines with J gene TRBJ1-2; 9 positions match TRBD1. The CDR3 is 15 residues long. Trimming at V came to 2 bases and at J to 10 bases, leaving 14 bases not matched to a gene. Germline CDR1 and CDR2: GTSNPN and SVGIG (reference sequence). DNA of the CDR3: TGTGCCTGGAGTTCCACCGGGACAGGGACGACTATCTACACCTTC. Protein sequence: CAWSSTGTGTTIYTF.

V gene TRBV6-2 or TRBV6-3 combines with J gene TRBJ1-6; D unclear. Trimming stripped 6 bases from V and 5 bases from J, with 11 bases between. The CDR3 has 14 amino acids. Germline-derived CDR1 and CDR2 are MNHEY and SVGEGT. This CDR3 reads CASSHPRDNSPLHF. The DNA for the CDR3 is TGTGCCAGCAGCCACCCCCGAGATAATTCACCCCTCCACTTT.

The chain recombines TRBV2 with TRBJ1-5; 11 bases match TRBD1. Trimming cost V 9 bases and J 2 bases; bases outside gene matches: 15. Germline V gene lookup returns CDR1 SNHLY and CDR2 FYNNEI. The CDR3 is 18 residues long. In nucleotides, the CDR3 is TGTGCCAGTTATCCCGGGACAGGGGGGGGTTTTGGCAATCAGCCCCAGCATTTT. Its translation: CASYPGTGGGFGNQPQHF.

CDR3 residues: CASSPRDLSNIQYF. The CDR3 DNA is TGTGCCAGCAGTCCCCGGGACCTCAGCAACATTCAGTACTTC. V and J are TRBV2 and TRBJ2-4, with D perhaps being TRBD1 or TRBD2 (5 bases each). The germline CDR1 and CDR2 sequences are SNHLY and FYNNEI. The CDR3 spans 14 residues. V dropped 5 bases and J dropped 7 bases, with 15 bases sitting between them.

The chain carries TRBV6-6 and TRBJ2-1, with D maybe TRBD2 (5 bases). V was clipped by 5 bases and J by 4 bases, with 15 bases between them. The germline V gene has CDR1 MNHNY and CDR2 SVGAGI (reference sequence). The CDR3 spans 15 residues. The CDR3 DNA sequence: TGTGCCAGCAGTCTGGAAGACTACATGTACAATGAGCAGTTCTTC. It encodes CASSLEDYMYNEQFF.

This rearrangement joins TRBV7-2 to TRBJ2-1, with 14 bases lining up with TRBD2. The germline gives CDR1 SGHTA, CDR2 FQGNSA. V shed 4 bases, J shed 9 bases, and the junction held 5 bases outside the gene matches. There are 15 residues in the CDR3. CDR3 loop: CASSSTSGGASEQFF. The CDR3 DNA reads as TGTGCCAGCAGCTCGACTAGCGGGGGGGCTAGTGAGCAGTTCTTC.

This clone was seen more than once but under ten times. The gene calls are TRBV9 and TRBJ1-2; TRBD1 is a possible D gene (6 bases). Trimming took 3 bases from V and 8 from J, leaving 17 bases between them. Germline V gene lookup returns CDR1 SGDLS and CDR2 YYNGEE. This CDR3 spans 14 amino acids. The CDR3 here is CASSAGVRGTGYTF. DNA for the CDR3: TGTGCCAGCAGCGCTGGGGTCAGGGGAACGGGCTACACCTTC. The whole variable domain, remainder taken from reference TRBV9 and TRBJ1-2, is DSGVTQTPKHLITATGQRVTLRCSPRSGDLSVYWYQQSLDQGLQFLIQYYNGEERAKGNILERFSAQQFPDLHSELNLSSLELGDSALYFCASSAGVRGTGYTFGSGTRLTVV.

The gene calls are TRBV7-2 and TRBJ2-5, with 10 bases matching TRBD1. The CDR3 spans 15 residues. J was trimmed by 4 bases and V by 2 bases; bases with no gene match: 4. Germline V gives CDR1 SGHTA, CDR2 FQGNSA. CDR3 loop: CASSLRTGGIETQYF. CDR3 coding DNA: TGTGCCAGCAGCTTACGGACAGGGGGGATAGAGACCCAGTACTTC.

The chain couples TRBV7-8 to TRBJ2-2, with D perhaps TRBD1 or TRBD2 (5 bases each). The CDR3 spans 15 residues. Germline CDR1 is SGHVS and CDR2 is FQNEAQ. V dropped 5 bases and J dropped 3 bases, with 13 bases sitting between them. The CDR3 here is CASSPLVGDTGELFF. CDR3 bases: TGTGCCAGCAGCCCGCTAGTGGGGGACACCGGGGAGCTGTTTTTT. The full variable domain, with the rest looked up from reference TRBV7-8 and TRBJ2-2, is GAGVSQSPRYKVAKRGQDVALRCDPISGHVSLFWYQQALGQGPEFLTYFQNEAQLDKSGLPSDRFFAERPEGSVSTLKIQRTQQEDSAVYLCASSPLVGDTGELFFGEGSRLTVL.

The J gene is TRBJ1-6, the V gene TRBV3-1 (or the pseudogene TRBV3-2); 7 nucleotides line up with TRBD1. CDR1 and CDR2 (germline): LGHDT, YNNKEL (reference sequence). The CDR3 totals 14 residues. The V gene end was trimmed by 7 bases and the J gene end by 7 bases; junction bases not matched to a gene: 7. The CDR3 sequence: CASTATGKNSPLHF. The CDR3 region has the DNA TGTGCCAGCACCGCGACAGGGAAGAATTCACCCCTCCACTTT.

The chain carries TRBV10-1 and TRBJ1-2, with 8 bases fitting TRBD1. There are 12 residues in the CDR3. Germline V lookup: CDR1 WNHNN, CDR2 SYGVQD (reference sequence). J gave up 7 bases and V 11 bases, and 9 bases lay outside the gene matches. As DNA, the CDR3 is TGCGCCCCCTGGACAGGGAAGGGTGGCTACACCTTC. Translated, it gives CAPWTGKGGYTF.

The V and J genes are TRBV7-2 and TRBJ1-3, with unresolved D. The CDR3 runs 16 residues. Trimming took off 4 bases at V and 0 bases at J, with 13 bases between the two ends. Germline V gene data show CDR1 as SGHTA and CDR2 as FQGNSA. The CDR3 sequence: CASSSRMGRSGNTIYF. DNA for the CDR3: TGTGCCAGCAGCTCCCGAATGGGCCGCTCTGGAAACACCATATATTTT.

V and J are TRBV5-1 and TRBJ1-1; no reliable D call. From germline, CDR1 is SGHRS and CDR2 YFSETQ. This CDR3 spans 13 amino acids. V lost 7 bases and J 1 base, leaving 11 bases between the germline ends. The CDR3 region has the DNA TGCGCCAGCCGATTACGGACGAACACTGAAGCTTTCTTT. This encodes CASRLRTNTEAFF.

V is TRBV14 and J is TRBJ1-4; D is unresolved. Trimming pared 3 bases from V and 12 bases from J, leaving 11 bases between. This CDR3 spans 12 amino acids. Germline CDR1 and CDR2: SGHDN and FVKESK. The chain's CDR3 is CASSHTGFELFF. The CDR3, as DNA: TGTGCCAGCAGCCACACTGGGTTCGAACTGTTTTTT.

The CDR3 here is CAWSRLAGVADTQYF. The CDR3 nucleotides read TGTGCCTGGAGTCGACTAGCGGGGGTCGCAGATACGCAGTATTTT. J is TRBJ2-3 and V is TRBV30; 12 bases align to TRBD2. Looked up from germline, CDR1 is GTSNPN and CDR2 is SVGIG (reference sequence). There are 15 residues in the CDR3. With V trimmed by 2 bases and J by 4 bases, 4 bases remained unmatched.

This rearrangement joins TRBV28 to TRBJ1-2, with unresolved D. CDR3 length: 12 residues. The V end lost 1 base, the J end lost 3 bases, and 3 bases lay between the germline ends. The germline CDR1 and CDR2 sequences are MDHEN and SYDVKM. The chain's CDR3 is CASSLSDYGYTF. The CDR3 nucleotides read TGTGCCAGCAGTTTATCCGACTATGGCTACACCTTC.

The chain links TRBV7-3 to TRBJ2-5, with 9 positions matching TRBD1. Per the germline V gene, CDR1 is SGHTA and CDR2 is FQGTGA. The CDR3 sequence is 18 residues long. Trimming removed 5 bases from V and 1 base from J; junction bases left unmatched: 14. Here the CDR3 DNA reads TGTGCCAGCAGCCCACAATTAACAGGGGGCCTGATCCAAGAGACCCAGTACTTC. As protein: CASSPQLTGGLIQETQYF.

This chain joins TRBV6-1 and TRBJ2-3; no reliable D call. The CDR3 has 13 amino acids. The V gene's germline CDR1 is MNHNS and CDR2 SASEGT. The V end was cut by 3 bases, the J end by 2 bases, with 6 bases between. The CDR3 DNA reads TGTGCCAGCAGTGACCCCAACACAGATACGCAGTATTTT. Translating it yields CASSDPNTDTQYF.

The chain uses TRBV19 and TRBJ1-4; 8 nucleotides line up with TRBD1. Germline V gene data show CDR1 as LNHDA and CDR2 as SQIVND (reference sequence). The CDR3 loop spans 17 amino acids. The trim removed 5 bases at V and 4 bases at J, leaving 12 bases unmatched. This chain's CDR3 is CASSADRGGFHNEKLFF. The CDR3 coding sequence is TGTGCCAGTAGTGCCGACAGGGGAGGATTCCATAATGAAAAACTGTTTTTT.